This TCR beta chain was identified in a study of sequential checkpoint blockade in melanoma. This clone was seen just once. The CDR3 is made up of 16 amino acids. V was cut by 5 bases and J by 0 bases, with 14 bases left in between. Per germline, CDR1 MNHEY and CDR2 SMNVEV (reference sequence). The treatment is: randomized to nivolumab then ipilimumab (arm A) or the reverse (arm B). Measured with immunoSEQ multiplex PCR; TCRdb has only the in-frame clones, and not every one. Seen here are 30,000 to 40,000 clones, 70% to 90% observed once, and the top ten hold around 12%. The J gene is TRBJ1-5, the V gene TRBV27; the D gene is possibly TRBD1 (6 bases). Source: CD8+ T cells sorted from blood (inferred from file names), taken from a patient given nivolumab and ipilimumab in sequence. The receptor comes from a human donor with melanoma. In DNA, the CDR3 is TGTGCCAGCAGTCTCAGGGGTGGGTATAGCAATCAGCCCCAGCATTTT. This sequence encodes CASSLRGGYSNQPQHF.